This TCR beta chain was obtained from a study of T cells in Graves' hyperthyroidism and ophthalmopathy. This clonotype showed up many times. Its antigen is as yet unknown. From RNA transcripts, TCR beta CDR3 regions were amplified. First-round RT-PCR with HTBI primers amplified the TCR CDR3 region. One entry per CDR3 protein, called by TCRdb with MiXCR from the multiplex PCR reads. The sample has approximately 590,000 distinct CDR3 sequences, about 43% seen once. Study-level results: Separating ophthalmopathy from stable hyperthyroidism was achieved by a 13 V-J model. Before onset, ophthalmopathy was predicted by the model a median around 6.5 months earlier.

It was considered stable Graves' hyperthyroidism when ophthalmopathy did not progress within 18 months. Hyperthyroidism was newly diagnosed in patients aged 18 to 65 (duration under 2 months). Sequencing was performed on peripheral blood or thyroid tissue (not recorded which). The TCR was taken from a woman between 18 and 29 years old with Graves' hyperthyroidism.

The CDR3 nucleotides are TGTGCCGGCCAACGATGGGCTTCCTACACCTTC. As protein: CAGQRWASYTF. The chain links TRBV24-1 to TRBJ1-2; D not resolved. V was pared by 12 bases and J by 10 bases, with 17 bases between. The CDR3 has 11 amino acids. The germline gives CDR1 KGHDR, CDR2 SFDVKD.